This entry lists 18 T cell receptor beta chains sequenced from one sample in a study of blood T cell repertoires in COVID-19. Only in-frame clones appear in the TCRdb table, and some are missing; sequencing was by immunoSEQ multiplex PCR. The table shows about 23,000 clones, with 85% to 95% occurring only once. Sequenced material: peripheral blood. The receptors stem from a woman in her 50s with active COVID-19.

The chain's CDR3 is CASSPGLAGRRGVDTQYF. CDR3 bases: TGTGCCAGCTCACCAGGACTAGCGGGGCGACGAGGCGTTGATACGCAGTATTTT. This rearrangement joins TRBV18 to TRBJ2-3; 12 bases are a match to TRBD2. The J segment lost 6 bases and the V segment lost 2 bases, leaving 12 bases of the junction unmatched. Germline V gene sequence: CDR1 KGHSH, CDR2 LQKENI. CDR3 length: 18 amino acids.

The chain couples TRBV16 to TRBJ2-7; 10 positions agree with TRBD1. The CDR3 has 19 amino acids. V was pared by 4 bases and J by 3 bases, with 18 bases of the junction left unmatched. Germline values: CDR1 KGHSY, CDR2 FQNENV. CDR3 DNA: TGTGCCAGCAGCCCAATTTTACTTGTCGGGACAGGGGTCATCTACGAGCAGTACGTC. It translates to CASSPILLVGTGVIYEQYV.

This chain uses TRBV28 with TRBJ1-5; possibly TRBD1 for D (6 bases). The germline V gene has CDR1 MDHEN and CDR2 SYDVKM. The CDR3 is 15 amino acids. Deletions cut 6 bases from V and 5 bases from J, with 17 bases between. The CDR3 loop is CASSHRNRVDQPQHF. CDR3 nucleotide sequence: TGTGCCAGCAGCCACCGTAACAGGGTTGATCAGCCCCAGCATTTT.

The gene calls are TRBV5-1 and TRBJ2-7; D might be TRBD1 (7 bases). Trimming shortened V by 5 bases and J by 0 bases, and 15 bases separated the two germline ends. This CDR3 has 15 amino acids. Germline values: CDR1 SGHRS, CDR2 YFSETQ. The CDR3 loop reads CASSSRGESSYEQYF. The CDR3 coding sequence is TGCGCCAGCAGTTCCAGGGGGGAGAGCTCCTACGAGCAGTACTTC.

V is TRBV28 and J is TRBJ1-3; no reliable D call. This CDR3 is 17 amino acids long. Trimming took off 5 bases at V and 2 bases at J, with 19 bases between the two ends. Germline V gene data show CDR1 as MDHEN and CDR2 as SYDVKM. Written as DNA, the CDR3 is TGTGCCAGCAGTCCCCTGTACCTTCCCGGGGCTGGAAACACCATATATTTT. This encodes CASSPLYLPGAGNTIYF.

The genes are TRBV11-2 and TRBJ1-2, with 9 bases lining up with TRBD1. The germline CDR1 and CDR2 sequences are SGHAT and FQNNGV. V trimming: 3 bases; J trimming: 2 bases; junction bases outside the gene matches: 4. The CDR3 covers 15 residues. CDR3 bases: TGTGCCAGCAGCTTCAGCGGGACAGGGAACTATGGCTACACCTTC. Translated: CASSFSGTGNYGYTF.

The V call is TRBV7-9, the J call TRBJ1-2; D uncertain. The CDR3 runs 15 residues. Trimming stripped 5 bases from V and 3 bases from J, with 16 bases between. Per the germline V gene, CDR1 is SEHNR and CDR2 is FQNEAQ (reference sequence). CDR3 sequence (DNA): TGTGCCAGCAGCGGATCCGGGAGGAGGGACTATGGCTACACCTTC. Residues: CASSGSGRRDYGYTF.

The gene calls are TRBV15 and TRBJ2-6, with D perhaps TRBD2 (5 bases). The CDR3 sequence is 16 residues long. The ends were cut back, 0 bases at V and 2 bases at J, with 8 bases in the middle. CDR1 and CDR2 (germline): LNHNV, YYDKDF (reference sequence). The DNA for the CDR3 is TGTGCCACCAGCAGAGATCGAGGGACTGGGGCCAACGTCCTGACTTTC. Amino acids: CATSRDRGTGANVLTF. Full variable domain (rest looked up from reference TRBV15 and TRBJ2-6): DAMVIQNPRYQVTQFGKPVTLSCSQTLNHNVMYWYQQKSSQAPKLLFHYYDKDFNNEADTPDNFQSRRPNTSFCFLDIRSPGLGDTAMYLCATSRDRGTGANVLTFGAGSRLTVL.

Comment on this clone: The germline gene is not matched at one end of the junction; a read error may be the cause. The V gene is TRBV6-5, the J gene TRBJ1-1; no clear D. Germline CDR1 and CDR2: MNHEY and SVGAGI. The CDR3 is made up of 12 amino acids. CDR3 coding DNA: TGTGCCAGTGGGAGGTTGAAGACTGAAGCTTTCTTT. Protein product: CASGRLKTEAFF.

The CDR3 nucleotides read TGTGCCAGCAACCAGGCTAGCGGCCTCCAAGAGACCCAGTACTTC. Its protein product is CASNQASGLQETQYF. This chain links TRBV3-1 (or the pseudogene TRBV3-2) with TRBJ2-5; 7 positions match TRBD2. The junction had 9 bases not matched to a gene; V was cut back by 7 bases and J by 1 base. This CDR3 is 15 amino acids long. CDR1 is LGHDT and CDR2 is YNNKEL in the germline V gene (reference sequence).

This chain links TRBV6-2 or TRBV6-3 with TRBJ1-1; 8 positions match TRBD1. The CDR3 sequence is 18 residues long. V gave up 0 bases and J gave up 2 bases; unmatched junction bases: 11. Germline V gene sequence: CDR1 MNHEY, CDR2 SVGEGT. CDR3 sequence (DNA): TGTGCCAGCAGTTACTCTGCGCCGGGACAGGCATTTAACACTGAAGCTTTCTTT. Its protein product is CASSYSAPGQAFNTEAFF.

The chain joins TRBV4-2 to TRBJ1-1; the D is unclear. The germline CDR1 and CDR2 sequences are LGHNA and YNFKEQ. V was shortened by 0 bases and J by 3 bases, with 11 bases between the two germline ends. This CDR3 has 15 amino acids. CDR3 sequence reads: CASSQDAPGDTEAFF. The CDR3 region has the DNA TGTGCCAGCAGCCAAGACGCCCCCGGGGACACTGAAGCTTTCTTT.

The chain links TRBV18 to TRBJ1-2; D gene unclear. The CDR3 runs to 15 residues. Trimming pared 5 bases from V and 4 bases from J, leaving 17 bases between. Germline lookup yields CDR1 KGHSH and CDR2 LQKENI. The CDR3 DNA reads as TGTGCCAGCTCAGCCGAGGGTCCCGGCGGCTATGGCTACACCTTC. Amino acid sequence: CASSAEGPGGYGYTF.

The chain couples TRBV4-2 to TRBJ2-5; 10 bases fit TRBD1. Trimming took 3 bases from V and 2 from J; bases not matched to a gene: 6. This CDR3 region has 16 residues. Germline values: CDR1 LGHNA, CDR2 YNFKEQ. CDR3 bases: TGTGCCAGCAGCCAGGGCCCGGGACAGGGGCAAGAGACCCAGTACTTC. Translating it yields CASSQGPGQGQETQYF.

The chain uses TRBV11-2 and TRBJ2-7; 8 bases line up with TRBD1. Looked up from germline, CDR1 is SGHAT and CDR2 is FQNNGV. Losses at the gene ends were 9 bases for V and 0 bases for J; bases not matched to a gene: 4. The CDR3 covers 13 residues. The CDR3 DNA sequence: TGTGCCAGTGAGGACAGGGCCTCCTACGAGCAGTACTTC. Encoded protein: CASEDRASYEQYF.

This chain links TRBV25-1 with TRBJ2-7; TRBD1 agrees at 7 bases. CDR3 length equals 13 residues. From germline, CDR1 is MGHDK and CDR2 SYGVNS. Trimming at V came to 10 bases and at J to 0 bases, leaving 6 bases not matched to a gene. CDR3 region: CAIGDRNSYEQYF. CDR3 in DNA: TGTGCCATCGGGGACAGAAACTCCTACGAGCAGTACTTC.

V is TRBV19 and J is TRBJ2-7; TRBD1 aligns across 7 bases. The CDR3 is 13 amino acids. Germline V CDR1 and CDR2: LNHDA, SQIVND (reference sequence). J lost 3 bases, V lost 5 bases, and 4 bases had no gene match. In DNA form, the CDR3 reads TGTGCCAGTAGTGCCGGGACAGACTACGAGCAGTACTTC. It codes for CASSAGTDYEQYF.

The chain combines TRBV2 with TRBJ2-5, with TRBD1 matching 8 bases. Germline CDR1 reads SNHLY; CDR2 reads FYNNEI. Trimming at V came to 7 bases and at J to 5 bases, leaving 9 bases not matched to a gene. This CDR3 is 14 amino acids long. This chain's CDR3 is CASKGQAVGETQYF. CDR3 nucleotide sequence: TGTGCCAGCAAGGGACAGGCGGTTGGGGAGACCCAGTACTTC.